These 17 T cell receptor beta chains share one sample of origin, sequenced in a study of blood T cell repertoires in COVID-19. TCRdb's table, derived via immunoSEQ multiplex PCR, lists solely in-frame clones and lacks some. The repertoire holds about 310,000 clones, with roughly 87% as singletons. The sequencing input was peripheral blood. The origin of the receptors is a man aged 45-65 years with active or convalescent COVID-19.

J is TRBJ2-3 and V is TRBV7-2; 12 bases are a match to TRBD1. The length of the CDR3 is 16 residues. The germline CDR1 and CDR2 sequences are SGHTA and FQGNSA. V lost 3 bases to trimming and J lost 7 bases; unmatched junction nucleotides: 8. Here the CDR3 reads CASSLNRDRGRHTQYF. CDR3 bases: TGTGCCAGCAGCTTGAACCGGGACAGGGGGCGACATACGCAGTATTTT.

The rearrangement joins TRBV3-1 (or the pseudogene TRBV3-2) to TRBJ2-4; D perhaps matches TRBD1 (5 bases). CDR3 length equals 14 residues. Germline CDR1 reads LGHDT; CDR2 reads YNNKEL (reference sequence). V dropped 3 bases and J dropped 6 bases, with 12 bases sitting between them. CDR3 sequence (DNA): TGTGCCAGCAGCCAGAACGCAGGGATAAACATTCAGTACTTC. This gives the protein CASSQNAGINIQYF.

CDR3 sequence (DNA): TGTGCCACCAGCAGAGATCGTCGGGCCCAGCATTTT. Translation gives CATSRDRRAQHF. The rearrangement links TRBV15 to TRBJ1-5; no definite D call. Trimming removed 0 bases at V and 11 bases at J, with 8 bases between. The CDR3 has 12 amino acids. Germline CDR1 LNHNV, CDR2 YYDKDF (reference sequence).

The J gene is TRBJ2-5, the V gene TRBV5-6; D gene uncertain. The ends were cut back, 4 bases at V and 4 bases at J, with 14 bases in the middle. The CDR3 is made up of 14 amino acids. Germline loops: CDR1 SGHDT, CDR2 YYEEEE. CDR3 protein: CASSVDRAAETQYF. CDR3 bases: TGTGCCAGCAGCGTCGACCGCGCGGCAGAGACCCAGTACTTC.

The V gene is TRBV9, the J gene TRBJ1-2, with 7 bases identical to TRBD1. Germline lookup yields CDR1 SGDLS and CDR2 YYNGEE. The junction had 5 bases not matched to a gene; V was cut back by 3 bases and J by 3 bases. This CDR3 is 14 amino acids long. The CDR3 DNA follows: TGTGCCAGCAGCGCTCGGACAGGCGACTATGGCTACACCTTC. Its translation: CASSARTGDYGYTF.

The chain employs TRBV19 and TRBJ1-2, with a possible D match to TRBD1 (6 bases). Per the germline V gene, CDR1 is LNHDA and CDR2 is SQIVND (reference sequence). The CDR3 sequence is 12 residues long. V lost 5 bases and J 4 bases, leaving 8 bases between the germline ends. DNA of the CDR3: TGTGCCAGTAGTGTGACAGGCTATGGCTACACCTTC. This codes for CASSVTGYGYTF.

The rearrangement joins TRBV2 to TRBJ2-1; 12 bases line up with TRBD2. The V and J ends lost 4 bases and 9 bases, in that order; junction bases with no gene match: 10. Germline V gene lookup returns CDR1 SNHLY and CDR2 FYNNEI. This CDR3 has 16 residues. CDR3 sequence: CASSGRLAGAPGEQFF. The CDR3, as DNA: TGTGCCAGCAGTGGACGACTAGCGGGAGCCCCGGGTGAGCAGTTCTTC.

This clone showed up just once. The V and J genes are TRBV19 and TRBJ1-1, with D maybe TRBD1 (5 bases). The V gene's germline CDR1 is LNHDA and CDR2 SQIVND (reference sequence). CDR3 size: 17 residues. Trimming removed 4 bases from V and 1 base from J, with 19 bases in between. DNA for the CDR3: TGTGCCAGTAGTACCTCTCTTTTCTTCCAGGGGAACACTGAAGCTTTCTTT. As protein: CASSTSLFFQGNTEAFF.

CDR3 DNA sequence: TGTGCCATCAGTGACGTGTATGCCACAATCTACGAGCAGTACTTC. Translated, it gives CAISDVYATIYEQYF. This sequence joins TRBV10-3 and TRBJ2-7; D not certain. This CDR3 has 15 amino acids. Trimming removed 3 bases from V and 3 bases from J, with 15 bases in between. The germline V gene encodes CDR1 ENHRY and CDR2 SYGVKD.

In nucleotides, the CDR3 is TGTGCCAGCAGCTCCGCGGACAGCCTCGGCGGGGAGCTGTTTTTT. It translates to CASSSADSLGGELFF. The chain is built from TRBV6-5 and TRBJ2-2; a possible D gene is TRBD1 (6 bases). The CDR3 runs to 15 residues. V was pared by 6 bases and J by 7 bases, with 18 bases between. Germline-derived CDR1 and CDR2 are MNHEY and SVGAGI.

This rearrangement joins TRBV7-2 to TRBJ2-7; 7 nucleotides line up with TRBD1. CDR3 length: 15 residues. The germline V gene has CDR1 SGHTA and CDR2 FQGNSA. The trim removed 1 base at V and 2 bases at J, leaving 5 bases unmatched. CDR3 loop: CASSLGGGAPYEQYF. CDR3 nucleotides: TGTGCCAGCAGCTTAGGAGGGGGCGCCCCCTACGAGCAGTACTTC.

V gene TRBV12-3 or TRBV12-4 combines with J gene TRBJ1-1; D uncertain. This CDR3 has 12 residues. Trimming removed 4 bases at V and 1 base at J, with 4 bases between. Here the CDR3 reads CASSYGNTEAFF. The DNA for the CDR3 is TGTGCCAGCAGTTACGGGAACACTGAAGCTTTCTTT.

V and J are TRBV21-1 and TRBJ2-7; the tabulated D call, TRBD1, remains unverified against the DNA. TRBV21-1 is a pseudogene. The length of the CDR3 is 17 residues. Here the CDR3 reads CASSNPVDREFSYEQYF. For the CDR3, the DNA is TGTGCCAGCAGCAACCCCGTGGACAGGGAATTCTCGTACGAGCAGTACTTC.

The chain is built from TRBV5-1 and TRBJ1-4; the match to TRBD1 covers 11 bases. The ends lost 4 bases at V and 4 bases at J; junction bases unmatched: 6. The CDR3 has 16 residues. Germline V gene lookup returns CDR1 SGHRS and CDR2 YFSETQ. The CDR3 protein is CASSPGQGAGNEKLFF. Written as DNA, the CDR3 is TGCGCCAGCAGCCCTGGACAGGGGGCGGGTAATGAAAAACTGTTTTTT.

This clone was seen repeatedly, ten times or more. The V call is TRBV30, the J call TRBJ1-2; no definite D call. V was trimmed by 5 bases and J by 5 bases, leaving 6 bases between them. The germline gives CDR1 GTSNPN, CDR2 SVGIG (reference sequence). The CDR3 is 10 residues long. The CDR3 region has the DNA TGTGCCTGGGGTTTATATGGCTACACCTTC. As protein: CAWGLYGYTF.

The rearrangement uses TRBV27 and TRBJ2-7; 8 bases line up with TRBD1. The germline CDR1 and CDR2 sequences are MNHEY and SMNVEV (reference sequence). The CDR3 loop spans 14 amino acids. V lost 4 bases and J lost 3; bases outside the gene matches: 5. As DNA, the CDR3 is TGTGCCAGCAGTTGGACAGGGATAGGCTACGAGCAGTACTTC. This gives the protein CASSWTGIGYEQYF.

This CDR3 is CASSYRDGNSPLHF. CDR3 bases: TGTGCCAGCAGTTACCGGGATGGTAATTCACCCCTCCACTTT. The genes are TRBV6-2 or TRBV6-3 and TRBJ1-6; D remains ambiguous. The V end lost 2 bases, the J end lost 6 bases, and 8 bases lay between the germline ends. Germline values: CDR1 MNHEY, CDR2 SVGEGT. This CDR3 has 14 amino acids.